The clone carrying this T cell receptor (beta chain) was seen a few times. Antigen: not known. TCRdb reanalysed the RT-PCR reads using MiXCR and keeps one entry per CDR3 protein. Of about 780,000 distinct CDR3 sequences listed, under 20% are singletons. This record comes from a study of response to subunit inactivated influenza vaccine. Study-wide results and limits: Each seasonal influenza vaccination recruits few new T cells, the authors suggested.

The CDR3 extends over 14 amino acids. With V trimmed by 6 bases and J by 1 base, 2 bases remained unmatched. Germline V gene data show CDR1 as LNHDA and CDR2 as SQIVND (reference sequence). This chain joins TRBV19 and TRBJ2-3, with TRBD1 matching over 9 bases. The origin of this receptor is a man aged 50 to 59 who received an inactivated influenza vaccine. The sequences come from PBMCs from blood, collected roughly 5 days after vaccination. CDR3 sequence: CASSGQGRTDTQYF. CDR3 nucleotide sequence: TGTGCCAGTAGCGGACAGGGGCGCACAGATACGCAGTATTTT.